The T cell receptor delta chain under discussion was sequenced for a study of human gamma delta and Vdelta1 T cells. Unmatched junction bases numbered 15, after V lost 8 bases and J lost 1 base. The CDR3 consists of 17 residues. In germline, CDR1 is TSWWSYY, CDR2 QGS. With regard to this clone: Its antigen is not known.

TCRdb reran clone calling via CATT on the PCR reads. The sample carries over 10,000 delta-chain clones, roughly 53% recorded once. Study-wide results and caveats: Polyclonal Delta One T cells reportedly showed broad cytotoxic targeting of acute myeloid leukemia.

Input material: Vdelta1 gamma-delta T cells from blood grown in culture (DOT cells). The receptor was isolated from a human donor in good health. This sequence joins TRDV1 and TRDJ1, with 8 nucleotides matching TRDD3. As DNA, the CDR3 is TGTGCTCTTAAGTCCTACGTCGCTGGGGGACTCACCGATAAACTCATCTTT. This codes for CALKSYVAGGLTDKLIF.